This TCR beta chain was found in a study of blood T cell repertoires in COVID-19. Turning to the study itself: T cells, B-cell-depleted T cells, or PBMCs provided the cDNA or gDNA that served as material.

The germline V gene encodes CDR1 MGHRA and CDR2 YSYEKL. V was shortened by 4 bases and J by 0 bases, with 10 bases between the two germline ends. The CDR3 length is 15 residues. Seattle patient enrollment occurred during active infection, with longitudinal follow-up thereafter. This clone was detected once. Authors' analysis steps: For nucleated cells, counts were estimated from reference gene primer amplification. Generated by immunoSEQ multiplex PCR, the TCRdb table keeps only in-frame clones and is missing some. V, J and clone size were drawn from that table, and D and trimming were deduced from the DNA. In the table there are roughly 250,000 clones, roughly 90% of which are singletons.

This TCR was recovered from a woman between 25 and 40 years old with COVID-19, enrolled during active disease. The sequenced sample consisted of peripheral blood. V usage is TRBV4-1 and J usage is TRBJ2-1; no clear D. CDR3 protein: CASSPLLSSYNEQFF. The DNA for the CDR3 is TGCGCCAGCAGCCCCCTACTGAGCTCCTACAATGAGCAGTTCTTC.